Below, 15 T cell receptor beta chains from the same sample are listed, as sequenced in a study of response to subunit inactivated influenza vaccine. TCRdb re-derived calls from the RT-PCR reads in MiXCR, one entry per CDR3 protein. The sample includes roughly 570,000 distinct CDR3 sequences, 11% to 15% seen only once; the top ten take 8.5% to 14%. The sequences come from PBMCs from blood, collected 11 to 12 days after vaccination. Source of these receptors: a man aged 50 to 59 who received an inactivated influenza vaccine.

The V gene is TRBV27, the J gene TRBJ2-6; TRBD1 or TRBD2 may be the D gene (5 bases each). Trimming removed 6 bases from V and 4 bases from J, with 10 bases in between. The germline V gene encodes CDR1 MNHEY and CDR2 SMNVEV (reference sequence). CDR3 length: 14 amino acids. CDR3 sequence (DNA): TGTGCCAGCAGACTAGGGGCAGGGGCCAACGTCCTGACTTTC. It encodes CASRLGAGANVLTF.

This clonotype was recorded only once. A junction boundary mismatches the germline segment, possibly from a read error. This sequence joins TRBV12-3 or TRBV12-4 and TRBJ2-7; D assignment may be TRBD1 or TRBD2 (5 bases each). CDR3 length equals 14 residues. The CDR3, as DNA: TGTGCCAGCAGAACTGCCGGGACGTTCTACGAGGAGTACTTC. Its translation is CASRTAGTFYEEYF.

This clonotype appeared a few times. This sequence joins TRBV5-1 and TRBJ1-1; D is ambiguous. CDR3 length: 14 residues. The V gene lost 0 bases and the J gene lost 4 bases, with 10 bases spanning the gap. CDR1 and CDR2 (germline): SGHRS, YFSETQ. This chain's CDR3 is CASSLAVDGTEAFF. The CDR3 DNA is TGCGCCAGCAGCTTGGCAGTGGACGGCACTGAAGCTTTCTTT.

In its sample, this clonotype was seen a few times. V and J are TRBV7-3 and TRBJ1-2; no definite D call. This CDR3 is 17 amino acids long. Germline V gives CDR1 SGHTA, CDR2 FQGTGA. Trimming cost V 4 bases and J 8 bases, with 26 bases left between them. The CDR3 bases are TGTGCCAGCAGCTCCGTTACCGGCCTACCGCTTAGCAAGGGCTACACCTTC. It encodes CASSSVTGLPLSKGYTF.

The genes are TRBV12-3 or TRBV12-4 and TRBJ2-2; 9 bases line up with TRBD1. J was trimmed by 7 bases and V by 5 bases; bases with no gene match: 5. CDR3 length equals 14 residues. Written as DNA, the CDR3 is TGTGCCAGCAGTCTCCGACAGGGGGGCGGGGAGCTGTTTTTT. This sequence encodes CASSLRQGGGELFF.

V gene TRBV20-1 combines with J gene TRBJ1-4; D might be TRBD1 (6 bases). Per the germline V gene, CDR1 is DFQATT and CDR2 is SNEGSKA (reference sequence). This CDR3 has 14 amino acids. V was shortened by 1 base and J by 6 bases, with 12 bases between the two germline ends. The CDR3 DNA sequence: TGCAGTGCTAGAGTCCAGGGGTTCGATGAAAAACTGTTTTTT. Translating it yields CSARVQGFDEKLFF.

This chain uses TRBV7-9 with TRBJ2-7; 8 nucleotides align to TRBD1. Losses at the gene ends were 5 bases for V and 0 bases for J; bases not matched to a gene: 6. The CDR3 has 15 residues. Germline-derived CDR1 and CDR2 are SEHNR and FQNEAQ (reference sequence). The chain's CDR3 is CASSARTGSSYEQYF. The CDR3 DNA sequence: TGTGCCAGCAGCGCCCGGACAGGGAGCTCCTACGAGCAGTACTTC.

The table lists this clonotype with a few counts. The chain uses TRBV5-1 and TRBJ2-3; D is possibly TRBD2 (6 bases). The CDR3 loop spans 14 amino acids. CDR1 is SGHRS and CDR2 is YFSETQ in the germline V gene. Trimming left V 3 bases short and J 4 bases short, with 12 bases between. The CDR3 DNA follows: TGCGCCAGCAGCTCGGCTCCGGGGGCAGATACGCAGTATTTT. This sequence encodes CASSSAPGADTQYF.

This clonotype was observed a few times. This chain links TRBV7-9 with TRBJ2-5; TRBD1 might be the D (5 bases). CDR3 size: 14 residues. Deletions cut 6 bases from V and 0 bases from J, with 11 bases between. Germline V gives CDR1 SEHNR, CDR2 FQNEAQ (reference sequence). The CDR3 region is CASRLDRNQETQYF. The CDR3 DNA sequence: TGTGCCAGCAGACTCGACAGAAACCAAGAGACCCAGTACTTC.

This clonotype appeared a few times. The chain uses TRBV4-2 and TRBJ2-7; D might be TRBD2 (5 bases). V lost 0 bases and J lost 3, with 15 bases in between. The CDR3 length is 16 residues. Germline V gives CDR1 LGHNA, CDR2 YNFKEQ. CDR3 nucleotide sequence: TGTGCCAGCAGCCAAGATCCCGGGAACTCCGACTACGAGCAGTACTTC. Amino acid sequence: CASSQDPGNSDYEQYF.

This chain uses TRBV30 with TRBJ1-1; no definite D call. V was trimmed by 1 base and J by 2 bases, leaving 11 bases between them. The CDR3 length is 14 residues. Germline lookup yields CDR1 GTSNPN and CDR2 SVGIG (reference sequence). The DNA for the CDR3 is TGTGCCTGGAGTGCTGGTTTTTTAAACACTGAAGCTTTCTTT. Encoded protein: CAWSAGFLNTEAFF.

A few counts support this clonotype. The chain employs TRBV4-1 and TRBJ2-3; 9 bases fit TRBD2. Germline-derived CDR1 and CDR2 are MGHRA and YSYEKL. The CDR3 loop spans 16 amino acids. V shed 1 base and J 4 bases; nucleotides not matched to a gene: 6. The DNA for the CDR3 is TGCGCCAGCAGCCAAGGGGGCGGGGGGGCCGCAGATACGCAGTATTTT. It specifies CASSQGGGGAADTQYF.

CDR3: CSVEGETSGRTKSPYEQYF. CDR3 nucleotide sequence: TGCAGCGTTGAAGGGGAGACTAGCGGGAGGACGAAGTCTCCCTACGAGCAGTACTTC. The V gene is TRBV29-1, the J gene TRBJ2-7; 13 nucleotides line up with TRBD2. The CDR3 has 19 residues. CDR1 is SQVTM and CDR2 is ANQGSEA in the germline V gene. V was clipped by 1 base and J by 2 bases; unmatched bases: 14.

The chain employs TRBV4-3 and TRBJ2-2; D not resolved. The CDR3 is 14 amino acids. Germline V gene lookup returns CDR1 LGHNA and CDR2 YSLEER. The V and J ends lost 4 bases and 3 bases respectively, with 9 bases between them. Here the CDR3 DNA reads TGCGCCAGCAGCCCCCACACCTACACCGGGGAGCTGTTTTTT. The encoded protein is CASSPHTYTGELFF.

The sample holds a few counts of this clonotype. This chain joins TRBV11-2 and TRBJ2-7; 7 positions agree with TRBD1. This CDR3 region has 15 residues. V lost 0 bases, J lost 3 bases, and 5 bases stayed unmatched. From germline, CDR1 is SGHAT and CDR2 FQNNGV. CDR3 DNA: TGTGCCAGCAGCTTAGATGGACAGGCGTACTACGAGCAGTACTTC. Translated, it gives CASSLDGQAYYEQYF.